The T cell receptor (beta chain) described here comes from a study of blood T cell repertoires in COVID-19. Background on the study: T cells, B-cell-depleted T cells, or PBMCs provided the cDNA or gDNA that served as material.

The authors' processing: Estimation of nucleated cell counts was performed using reference gene primer amplification. Produced via immunoSEQ multiplex PCR; TCRdb's table is partial and in-frame only. V and J calls and clone size follow that table, whereas D and trimming were derived from the DNA. The data contain roughly 110,000 clones, over 70% of them seen just once; the ten biggest clones take up approximately 0.9%. This CDR3 is 19 amino acids long. Germline lookup yields CDR1 SGHDT and CDR2 YYEEEE. Germline trimming cut 2 bases from V and 7 bases from J; bases unmatched to any gene: 22. The sample comprised peripheral blood. The V and J genes are TRBV5-6 and TRBJ1-2, with 8 bases lining up with TRBD1. This receptor was identified in a human donor with acute or convalescent COVID-19. The donor label of this sample is uncertain. The CDR3 loop is CASSLPHPGTGFGEAGYTF. CDR3 nucleotide sequence: TGTGCCAGCAGCTTACCTCATCCGGGGACAGGTTTTGGGGAGGCTGGCTACACCTTC.